These T cell receptor beta chains were read from a single sample in a study of patients and donors after allogeneic stem cell transplantation. TCRdb recomputed calls from the RT-PCR reads with MiXCR, one row per CDR3 protein. The sample has 85,000 to 90,000 distinct CDR3 sequences, 45% to 50% seen once. The sample consisted of blood, either unsorted or a sorted T cell fraction (not recorded which). The source is a human donor who was either an allogeneic HSCT recipient or a stem cell or donor lymphocyte infusion donor (not recorded which). It is not recorded whose cells these are; they may come from a transplant donor. The CDR3 runs from the conserved cysteine through the conserved F or W. The order of the fields is CDR3 protein, V gene, clone size, J gene. The size entry is marked missing in some rows and otherwise reads once, few, many or a size class.

CDR3aa: CASSRSGLTSNQPQHF
v_gene: TRBV12-3/TRBV12-4
abundance: few
j_gene: TRBJ1-5

CDR3aa: CASTPRMTGANNSPLHF
v_gene: TRBV5-6
abundance: -
j_gene: TRBJ1-6

CDR3aa: CASSQGVSSYNEQFF
v_gene: TRBV6-5
abundance: -
j_gene: TRBJ2-1

CDR3aa: CASSPAGHQPQHF
v_gene: TRBV12-3/TRBV12-4
abundance: -
j_gene: TRBJ1-5

CDR3aa: CASSDGQGNTEAFF
v_gene: TRBV7-9
abundance: -
j_gene: TRBJ1-1

CDR3aa: CSASNVEGFSSGTEAFF
v_gene: TRBV20-1
abundance: -
j_gene: TRBJ1-1

CDR3aa: CASSLYHGYTF
v_gene: TRBV7-9
abundance: -
j_gene: TRBJ1-2

CDR3aa: CASSGPGQGFYGYTF
v_gene: TRBV12-3/TRBV12-4
abundance: -
j_gene: TRBJ1-2

CDR3aa: CASRPPGYLSTDTQYF
v_gene: TRBV12-3/TRBV12-4
abundance: -
j_gene: TRBJ2-3

CDR3aa: CASSLLGAGGYTF
v_gene: TRBV7-6
abundance: few
j_gene: TRBJ1-2

CDR3aa: CASSTWGGGYEKLFF
v_gene: TRBV12-3/TRBV12-4
abundance: -
j_gene: TRBJ1-4

CDR3aa: CASSLERLPGDRNTEAFF
v_gene: TRBV7-8
abundance: -
j_gene: TRBJ1-1

CDR3aa: CSVLAPILNTEAFF
v_gene: TRBV29-1
abundance: -
j_gene: TRBJ1-1

CDR3aa: CASREPAMNTEAFF
v_gene: TRBV6-5
abundance: -
j_gene: TRBJ1-1

CDR3aa: CSVAWNEQFF
v_gene: TRBV29-1
abundance: -
j_gene: TRBJ2-1

CDR3aa: CSAAGTDSYEQYF
v_gene: TRBV29-1
abundance: once
j_gene: TRBJ2-7

CDR3aa: CASSFEGHHSDEKLFF
v_gene: TRBV12-3/TRBV12-4
abundance: -
j_gene: TRBJ1-4

CDR3aa: CASSVAPTETFGYTF
v_gene: TRBV11-1
abundance: -
j_gene: TRBJ1-2

CDR3aa: CASKRLGSGYTF
v_gene: TRBV6-5
abundance: -
j_gene: TRBJ1-2

CDR3aa: CASSYLGDRNTDTQYF
v_gene: TRBV6-6
abundance: few
j_gene: TRBJ2-3

CDR3aa: CASSVDAGGSYEQYF
v_gene: TRBV9
abundance: -
j_gene: TRBJ2-7